The next 4 T cell receptor beta chains were all read from a single sample in a study of T-cell memory formation after mild COVID-19. TCRdb recomputed calls from the 5' RACE reads with MiXCR, one row per CDR3 protein. This table holds about 55,000 distinct CDR3 sequences, about a quarter found once. Sequencing was done on a sample of PBMCs or a T cell subset sorted from them (not recorded which). The receptors were gathered from a man younger than 35 who had mild COVID-19 (a few samples of this study predate the infection). Cell type and time point are not known.

This chain joins TRBV24-1 and TRBJ2-1, with D perhaps being TRBD1 or TRBD2 (7 bases each). V gave up 8 bases and J gave up 9 bases, with 16 bases separating them. Germline-derived CDR1 and CDR2 are KGHDR and SFDVKD. The CDR3 spans 13 residues. The CDR3 reads CATTAAGGAEQFF. CDR3 in DNA: TGTGCCACCACCGCGGCAGGGGGGGCTGAGCAGTTCTTC.

J is TRBJ2-7 and V is TRBV10-2, with 8 nucleotides matching TRBD2. CDR1 is WSHSY and CDR2 is SAAADI in the germline V gene. V shed 2 bases and J 6 bases; nucleotides not matched to a gene: 9. CDR3 length: 15 amino acids. The CDR3 spells CASSEIGTRGVEQYF. The CDR3 DNA is TGCGCCAGCAGTGAGATTGGGACTAGAGGCGTCGAGCAGTACTTC.

The V call is TRBV12-3 or TRBV12-4, the J call TRBJ2-1; 8 bases map to TRBD2. CDR3 size: 16 residues. V was pared by 5 bases and J by 5 bases, with 11 bases of the junction left unmatched. CDR3 sequence: CASSDNPSGGNNEQFF. The DNA of the CDR3 is TGTGCCAGCAGTGATAATCCGAGCGGGGGAAACAATGAGCAGTTCTTC.

This clonotype has just a few counts. The chain employs TRBV7-3 and TRBJ2-6; TRBD1 aligns across 9 bases. V lost 5 bases and J lost 2; bases outside the gene matches: 13. This CDR3 is built from 19 residues. Germline V lookup: CDR1 SGHTA, CDR2 FQGTGA. This CDR3 reads CASSGDHGDRVTGANVLTF. DNA of the CDR3: TGTGCCAGCAGCGGGGATCACGGGGACAGGGTGACTGGGGCCAACGTCCTGACTTTC.